Presented here are 23 T cell receptor beta chains from one specimen sequenced in a study of shared clonotypes between healthy human individuals. Profiling relied on immunoSEQ multiplex PCR, and the TCRdb table lists in-frame clones only, not all of them. Seen here are around 510,000 clones, roughly 79% observed once, and the top ten hold approximately 12%. The sample was PBMCs. The origin of the receptors is a woman in her forties in good health. Some clones in this sample may be carry-over from other donors' samples.

Many counts were recorded for this clone. The chain has TRBV19 and TRBJ1-1, with D unresolved. The CDR3 spans 14 residues. With 6 bases removed from V and 0 bases from J, the gap between germline ends came to 11 bases. Germline CDR1 is LNHDA and CDR2 is SQIVND (reference sequence). The CDR3 sequence is CASREERMNTEAFF. DNA for the CDR3: TGTGCCAGTAGAGAGGAGCGAATGAACACTGAAGCTTTCTTT.

The chain joins TRBV4-1 to TRBJ2-7; D remains ambiguous. The CDR3 runs 14 residues. Germline lookup yields CDR1 MGHRA and CDR2 YSYEKL. Trimming stripped 3 bases from V and 3 bases from J, with 12 bases between. CDR3 sequence: CASSHVGRLYEQYF. Here the CDR3 DNA reads TGCGCCAGCAGCCACGTGGGTCGGCTCTACGAGCAGTACTTC.

The chain recombines TRBV20-1 with TRBJ1-2, with D hard to call. The V gene's germline CDR1 is DFQATT and CDR2 SNEGSKA (reference sequence). This CDR3 has 11 residues. Trimming pared 0 bases from V and 8 bases from J, leaving 7 bases between. The DNA for the CDR3 is TGCAGTGCTAGAGATCCGAGAGGCTACACCTTC. It translates to CSARDPRGYTF.

This chain connects TRBV5-1 to TRBJ2-1; 12 bases match TRBD2. J lost 10 bases, V lost 0 bases, and 8 bases had no gene match. CDR3 length: 16 amino acids. Germline loops: CDR1 SGHRS, CDR2 YFSETQ. The CDR3 reads CASSLGLAGVVGEQFF. The CDR3 coding sequence is TGCGCCAGCAGCTTGGGACTAGCGGGAGTGGTAGGGGAGCAGTTCTTC.

The V gene is TRBV10-3, the J gene TRBJ2-3; the D gene is possibly TRBD1 (6 bases). With 0 bases removed from V and 3 bases from J, the gap between germline ends came to 10 bases. This CDR3 region has 15 residues. Germline lookup yields CDR1 ENHRY and CDR2 SYGVKD. CDR3 amino acids: CAISESQGWTDTQYF. CDR3 nucleotides: TGTGCCATCAGTGAGTCACAGGGCTGGACAGATACGCAGTATTTT.

The chain has TRBV27 and TRBJ2-5; the D is unclear. The CDR3 consists of 17 residues. Trimming stripped 3 bases from V and 0 bases from J, with 17 bases between. The germline CDR1 and CDR2 sequences are MNHEY and SMNVEV (reference sequence). The CDR3 sequence: CASSFELPSPHQETQYF. The CDR3 bases are TGTGCCAGCAGTTTTGAACTCCCCAGCCCCCACCAAGAGACCCAGTACTTC.

In this sample, this clone turned up a few times. The chain uses TRBV27 and TRBJ2-6; D remains ambiguous. The CDR3 is 13 residues long. The V end lost 8 bases, the J end lost 2 bases, and 7 bases lay between the germline ends. From germline, CDR1 is MNHEY and CDR2 SMNVEV (reference sequence). The DNA of the CDR3 is TGTGCCAGCGGACGGGCTGGGGCCAACGTCCTGACTTTC. Its translation: CASGRAGANVLTF.

This chain connects TRBV28 to TRBJ2-7; 10 nucleotides match TRBD2. The CDR3 is 15 residues long. J lost 0 bases, V lost 2 bases, and 1 base had no gene match. Looked up from germline, CDR1 is MDHEN and CDR2 is SYDVKM. The CDR3 loop is CASSLPSGSSYEQYF. In DNA, the CDR3 is TGTGCCAGCAGTTTACCTAGCGGGAGCTCCTACGAGCAGTACTTC.

V is TRBV7-3 and J is TRBJ1-1, with D hard to call. Germline loops: CDR1 SGHTA, CDR2 FQGTGA. The CDR3 sequence is 14 residues long. V was cut by 2 bases and J by 1 base, with 8 bases left in between. DNA of the CDR3: TGTGCCAGCAGCTTAGGTCAGCAGAACACTGAAGCTTTCTTT. This gives the protein CASSLGQQNTEAFF.

The V gene is TRBV5-8, the J gene TRBJ1-5; D is ambiguous. CDR3 size: 13 residues. V shed 1 base and J shed 7 bases, with 9 bases lying between them. Looked up from germline, CDR1 is SGHTS and CDR2 is YDEGEE. The CDR3: CASSLQLKQPQHF. The CDR3 coding sequence is TGTGCCAGCAGCTTGCAGCTGAAGCAGCCCCAGCATTTT.

The rearrangement links TRBV18 to TRBJ1-2, with 7 bases lining up with TRBD1. Losses at the gene ends were 0 bases for V and 6 bases for J; bases not matched to a gene: 4. CDR1 and CDR2 from the germline V gene are KGHSH and LQKENI. This CDR3 contains 14 residues. CDR3 bases: TGTGCCAGCTCACCACCGTCCAGGGGGGATGGCTACACCTTC. The encoded protein is CASSPPSRGDGYTF.

The chain uses TRBV29-1 and TRBJ2-3; 7 bases align to TRBD2. V lost 6 bases to trimming and J lost 2 bases; unmatched junction nucleotides: 8. CDR3 length: 14 amino acids. Germline V gene lookup returns CDR1 SQVTM and CDR2 ANQGSEA. The CDR3 DNA sequence: TGCAGCGTCATCCGGGACTACAACACAGATACGCAGTATTTT. Its translation: CSVIRDYNTDTQYF.

The chain is built from TRBV27 and TRBJ1-1; D call uncertain. CDR1 is MNHEY, CDR2 SMNVEV, per germline (reference sequence). The CDR3 extends over 14 amino acids. V was clipped by 11 bases and J by 4 bases, with 20 bases between them. CDR3 nucleotides: TGTGCCTCCATGGCGTGGCGCGGGTCCACTGAAGCTTTCTTT. Encoded protein: CASMAWRGSTEAFF.

CDR3 nucleotide sequence: TGTGCCAGCAGCGAACTAGCCTATGCGTCCTACAATGAGCAGTTCTTC. Translating it yields CASSELAYASYNEQFF. The V call is TRBV9, the J call TRBJ2-1, with D perhaps matching TRBD2 (6 bases). CDR3 size: 16 residues. From germline, CDR1 is SGDLS and CDR2 YYNGEE. The V end lost 3 bases, the J end lost 1 base, and 14 bases lay between the germline ends.

The chain combines TRBV30 with TRBJ2-1, with 7 bases lining up with TRBD2. The germline V gene has CDR1 GTSNPN and CDR2 SVGIG (reference sequence). V trimming: 2 bases; J trimming: 4 bases; junction bases outside the gene matches: 14. CDR3 size: 17 residues. The CDR3 protein is CAWSSLSGTTPYNEQFF. Here the CDR3 DNA reads TGTGCCTGGAGTTCCCTTTCCGGGACTACTCCGTACAATGAGCAGTTCTTC.

The chain uses TRBV2 and TRBJ2-7, with D unresolved. The CDR3 extends over 14 amino acids. The V gene's germline CDR1 is SNHLY and CDR2 FYNNEI. V dropped 4 bases and J dropped 0 bases, with 10 bases sitting between them. CDR3 sequence (DNA): TGTGCCAGCAGTGGAAGGCTTATCTCCTACGAGCAGTACTTC. Encoded protein: CASSGRLISYEQYF.

The chain is built from TRBV5-1 and TRBJ2-5; TRBD2 matches at 8 bases. The trim removed 0 bases at V and 4 bases at J, leaving 5 bases unmatched. The CDR3 is 15 residues long. Germline loops: CDR1 SGHRS, CDR2 YFSETQ. The CDR3 protein is CASSLGAGAGETQYF. CDR3 nucleotide sequence: TGCGCCAGCAGCTTGGGAGCGGGAGCGGGAGAGACCCAGTACTTC.

This clone has just a few counts. This chain links TRBV19 with TRBJ1-2; D might be TRBD1 (5 bases). With 3 bases removed from V and 4 bases from J, the gap between germline ends came to 12 bases. The germline V gene encodes CDR1 LNHDA and CDR2 SQIVND (reference sequence). This CDR3 comprises 14 residues. CDR3 residues: CASSIQGVGYGYTF. The CDR3 DNA reads TGTGCCAGTAGTATCCAAGGGGTCGGCTATGGCTACACCTTC.

The chain is built from TRBV5-1 and TRBJ2-1, with 10 bases that match TRBD2. The CDR3 length is 17 residues. Losses at the gene ends were 0 bases for V and 4 bases for J; bases not matched to a gene: 7. The germline gives CDR1 SGHRS, CDR2 YFSETQ. CDR3 in amino acids: CASSLVASGGVYNEQFF. The CDR3 bases are TGCGCCAGCAGCTTGGTGGCTAGCGGGGGAGTTTACAATGAGCAGTTCTTC.

The chain employs TRBV4-1 and TRBJ2-1, with TRBD2 matching over 11 bases. Germline V lookup: CDR1 MGHRA, CDR2 YSYEKL. Germline trimming cut 3 bases from V and 4 bases from J; bases unmatched to any gene: 8. This CDR3 spans 17 amino acids. In DNA, the CDR3 is TGCGCCAGCAGCCAGGGTAGCGGGAGGGCCTCGTACAATGAGCAGTTCTTC. Its protein is CASSQGSGRASYNEQFF.

The CDR3 loop reads CASSPGAGRSYEQYF. The CDR3 nucleotides read TGTGCCAGCTCACCAGGGGCAGGGAGGTCCTACGAGCAGTACTTC. The V call is TRBV18, the J call TRBJ2-7; maybe TRBD2 (6 bases). This CDR3 is 15 amino acids long. Germline values: CDR1 KGHSH, CDR2 LQKENI. The V end was cut by 2 bases, the J end by 1 base, with 12 bases between.

The chain has TRBV27 and TRBJ2-5; possibly TRBD2 for D (5 bases). Trimming left V 6 bases short and J 7 bases short, with 15 bases between. This CDR3 is 13 amino acids long. In germline, CDR1 is MNHEY, CDR2 SMNVEV (reference sequence). CDR3 nucleotides: TGTGCCAGCAGCCCGCTAGCCTCGGGGACCCAGTACTTC. Amino acid sequence: CASSPLASGTQYF.

This chain links TRBV18 with TRBJ2-5; D is perhaps TRBD1 (6 bases). The CDR3 spans 15 residues. With 5 bases removed from V and 1 base from J, the gap between germline ends came to 14 bases. Germline CDR1 reads KGHSH; CDR2 reads LQKENI. The CDR3 nucleotides are TGTGCCAGCTCAACCTCAGGGGCATCCCAAGAGACCCAGTACTTC. Translation gives CASSTSGASQETQYF. Based on the CDR3 plus reference TRBV18 and TRBJ2-5, the full variable domain is NAGVMQNPRHLVRRRGQEARLRCSPMKGHSHVYWYRQLPEEGLKFMVYLQKENIIDESGMPKERFSAEFPKEGPSILRIQQVVRGDSAAYFCASSTSGASQETQYFGPGTRLLVL.